This TCR beta chain stems from a study of blood T cells in healthy people across ages. This clonotype was picked up many times. Then a second PCR, running roughly 7 to 11 cycles, was carried out with a sample-barcoded 5' primer and a J-beta primer mix. Every sample gave at least 3 million paired-end reads containing CDR3. TCRdb called the 5' RACE reads again in MiXCR, with one record for every CDR3 protein. This sample has about 640,000 distinct CDR3 sequences, with less than 35% found just once. The CDR3 is 14 residues long. CDR1 is DFQATT and CDR2 is SNEGSKA in the germline V gene (reference sequence). V was trimmed by 6 bases and J by 0 bases, leaving 12 bases between them.

The sequenced material came from blood. The chain carries TRBV20-1 and TRBJ2-1; a possible D gene is TRBD2 (6 bases). The TCR was taken from a woman older than 75 in good health. The CDR3 coding sequence is TGCAGTGCCGGCGGGGTTAGCTCCTACAATGAGCAGTTCTTC. As protein: CSAGGVSSYNEQFF.